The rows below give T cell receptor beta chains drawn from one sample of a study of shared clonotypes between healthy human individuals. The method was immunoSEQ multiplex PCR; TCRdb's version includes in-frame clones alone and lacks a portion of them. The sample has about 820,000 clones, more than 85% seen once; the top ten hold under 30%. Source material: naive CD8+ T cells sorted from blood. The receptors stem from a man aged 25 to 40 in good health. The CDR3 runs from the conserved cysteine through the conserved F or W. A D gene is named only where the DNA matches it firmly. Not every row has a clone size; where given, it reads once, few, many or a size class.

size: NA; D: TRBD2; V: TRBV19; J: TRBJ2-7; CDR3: CASSSWPSGSSYEQYF; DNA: TGTGCCAGTAGTTCCTGGCCTAGCGGGAGCTCCTACGAGCAGTACTTC
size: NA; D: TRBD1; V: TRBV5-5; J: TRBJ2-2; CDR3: CASSEQGAGELFF; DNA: TGTGCCAGCAGCGAACAGGGGGCCGGGGAGCTGTTTTTT
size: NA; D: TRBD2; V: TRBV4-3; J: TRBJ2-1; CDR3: CASSRGLAGVPMDEQFF; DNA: TGCGCCAGCAGCCGGGGACTAGCGGGAGTTCCGATGGATGAGCAGTTCTTC
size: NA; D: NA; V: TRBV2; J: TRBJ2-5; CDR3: CARGPLSTQTQYF; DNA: TGTGCCAGGGGGCCTTTAAGCACACAGACCCAGTACTTC
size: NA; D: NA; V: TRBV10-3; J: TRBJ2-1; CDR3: CAISDKLYNEQFF; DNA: TGTGCCATCAGTGACAAGTTATACAATGAGCAGTTCTTC
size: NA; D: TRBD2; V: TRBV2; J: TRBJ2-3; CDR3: CASSVFGLDTDTQYF; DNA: TGTGCCAGCAGTGTCTTCGGACTAGACACAGATACGCAGTATTTT
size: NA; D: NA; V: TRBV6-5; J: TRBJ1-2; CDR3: CASSYSIDTYGYTF; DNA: TGTGCCAGCAGTTACTCGATCGACACCTATGGCTACACCTTC
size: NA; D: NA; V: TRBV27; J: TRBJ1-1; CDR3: CASSLHGTGNTEAFF; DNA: TGTGCCAGCAGTCTCCATGGGACGGGGAACACTGAAGCTTTCTTT
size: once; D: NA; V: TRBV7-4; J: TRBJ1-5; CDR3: CASSLRRPGAGQPQHF; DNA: TGTGCCAGCAGCTTACGGCGGCCAGGGGCAGGTCAGCCCCAGCATTTT
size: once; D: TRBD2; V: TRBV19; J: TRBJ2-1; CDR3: CASSLAGGPGEQFF; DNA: TGTGCCAGTAGTCTAGCGGGAGGGCCAGGGGAGCAGTTCTTC
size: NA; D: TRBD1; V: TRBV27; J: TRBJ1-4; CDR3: CASSLWALGGEDEKLFF; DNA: TGTGCCAGCAGTTTATGGGCTTTAGGGGGCGAAGACGAAAAACTGTTTTTT
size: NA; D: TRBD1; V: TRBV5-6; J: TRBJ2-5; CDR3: CASSPDRPLRHETQYF; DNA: TGTGCCAGCAGCCCGGACAGGCCCCTTCGTCACGAGACCCAGTACTTC
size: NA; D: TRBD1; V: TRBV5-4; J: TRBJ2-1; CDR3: CASRVGTGHSDEQFF; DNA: TGTGCCAGCAGGGTCGGGACAGGGCATTCGGATGAGCAGTTCTTC
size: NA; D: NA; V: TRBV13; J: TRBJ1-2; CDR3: CASSWPTSGDVANYGYTF; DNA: TGTGCCAGCAGCTGGCCGACATCAGGGGATGTAGCCAACTATGGCTACACCTTC
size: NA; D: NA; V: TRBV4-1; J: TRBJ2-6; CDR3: CASSREASGANVLTF; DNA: TGCGCCAGCAGCCGAGAGGCCTCTGGGGCCAACGTCCTGACTTTC
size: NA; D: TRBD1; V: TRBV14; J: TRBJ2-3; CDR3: CASSQEGTGGTSTDTQYF; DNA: TGTGCCAGCAGCCAAGAAGGGACAGGCGGGACTAGCACAGATACGCAGTATTTT
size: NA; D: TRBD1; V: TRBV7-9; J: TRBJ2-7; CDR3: CASSQNADRGSEQYF; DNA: TGTGCCAGCAGCCAAAATGCTGACAGGGGTAGCGAGCAGTACTTC
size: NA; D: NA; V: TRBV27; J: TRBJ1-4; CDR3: CASSFRGGRTNEKLFF; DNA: TGTGCCAGCAGTTTCCGGGGGGGAAGAACTAATGAAAAACTGTTTTTT
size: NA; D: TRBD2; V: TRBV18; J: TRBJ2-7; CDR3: CASSPGLAGAYEQYF; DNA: TGTGCCAGCTCACCAGGACTAGCGGGCGCCTACGAGCAGTACTTC
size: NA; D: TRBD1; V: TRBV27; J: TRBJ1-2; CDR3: CASSYGQGSNYGYTF; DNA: TGTGCCAGCAGTTACGGACAGGGGTCGAACTATGGCTACACCTTC
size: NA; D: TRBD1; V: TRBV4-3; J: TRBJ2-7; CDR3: CASSQVPGQAVYEQYF; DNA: TGCGCCAGCAGCCAAGTCCCGGGACAGGCCGTCTACGAGCAGTACTTC
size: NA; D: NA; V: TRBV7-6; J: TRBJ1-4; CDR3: CASSITGNTNEKLFF; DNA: TGTGCCAGCAGCATAACAGGGAACACTAATGAAAAACTGTTTTTT
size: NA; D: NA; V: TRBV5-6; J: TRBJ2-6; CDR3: CASSTNRLSGANVLTF; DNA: TGTGCCAGCAGCACTAACAGACTCTCTGGGGCCAACGTCCTGACTTTC
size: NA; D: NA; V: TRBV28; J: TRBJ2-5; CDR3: CASSFRGMGPTGVLQETQYF; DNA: TGTGCCAGCAGTTTTAGGGGGATGGGCCCGACAGGTGTTTTACAAGAGACCCAGTACTTC
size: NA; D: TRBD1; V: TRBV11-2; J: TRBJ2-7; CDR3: CASSLLNIPADRGRYEQYF; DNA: TGTGCCAGCAGCTTACTAAACATCCCCGCTGACAGGGGGCGGTACGAGCAGTACTTC
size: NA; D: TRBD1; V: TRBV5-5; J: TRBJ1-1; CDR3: CASSHRGANTEAFF; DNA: TGTGCCAGCAGCCACAGGGGAGCGAACACTGAAGCTTTCTTT
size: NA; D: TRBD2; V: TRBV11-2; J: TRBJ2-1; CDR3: CASSLSGNSYNEQFF; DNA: TGTGCCAGCAGCCTTAGCGGGAACTCCTACAATGAGCAGTTCTTC
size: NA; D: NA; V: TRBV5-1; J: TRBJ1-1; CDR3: CASSWGVTGRTEAFF; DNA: TGCGCCAGCAGCTGGGGGGTCACAGGGCGGACTGAAGCTTTCTTT
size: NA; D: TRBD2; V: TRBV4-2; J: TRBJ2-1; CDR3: CASSQEGTSGYNEQFF; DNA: TGTGCCAGCAGCCAAGAAGGGACTAGCGGCTACAATGAGCAGTTCTTC
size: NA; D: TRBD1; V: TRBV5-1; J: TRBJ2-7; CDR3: CASSSGTGLVEQYF; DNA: TGCGCCAGCAGCTCTGGGACAGGGTTAGTCGAGCAGTACTTC
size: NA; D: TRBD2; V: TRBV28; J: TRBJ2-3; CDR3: CASSFAPGLAGGGPPDTQYF; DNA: TGTGCCAGCAGTTTCGCCCCGGGACTAGCGGGAGGAGGTCCCCCAGATACGCAGTATTTT
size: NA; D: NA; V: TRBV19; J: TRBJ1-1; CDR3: CASSKNRDYEAFF; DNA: TGTGCCAGTAGTAAAAACAGGGACTATGAAGCTTTCTTT
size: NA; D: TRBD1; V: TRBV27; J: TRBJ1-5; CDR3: CASSFSWDRADNQPQHF; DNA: TGTGCCAGCAGTTTCTCTTGGGACAGGGCGGACAATCAGCCCCAGCATTTT
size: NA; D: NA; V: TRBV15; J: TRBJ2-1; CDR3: CATSSFPYNEQFF; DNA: TGTGCCACCAGCTCTTTCCCTTACAATGAGCAGTTCTTC
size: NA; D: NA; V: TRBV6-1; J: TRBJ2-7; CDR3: CASSVLFTYEQYF; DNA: TGTGCCAGCAGTGTCCTTTTTACCTACGAGCAGTACTTC
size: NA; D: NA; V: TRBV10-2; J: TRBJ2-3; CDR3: CASRDRGETDTQYF; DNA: TGCGCCAGCAGAGACCGCGGGGAGACAGATACGCAGTATTTT
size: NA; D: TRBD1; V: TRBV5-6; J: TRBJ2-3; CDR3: CASSLEGQDLPDTQYF; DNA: TGTGCCAGCAGCTTGGAAGGACAGGATCTTCCAGATACGCAGTATTTT
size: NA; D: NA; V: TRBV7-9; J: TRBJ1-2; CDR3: CASSLTVVYGYTF; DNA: TGTGCCAGCAGCTTGACCGTTGTATATGGCTACACCTTC
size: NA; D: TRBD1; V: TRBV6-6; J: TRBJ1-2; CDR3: CASSQPGTGDGYTF; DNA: TGTGCCAGCAGTCAGCCCGGGACAGGGGATGGCTACACCTTC
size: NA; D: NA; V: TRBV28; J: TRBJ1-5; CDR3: CASSLGSNVAGWPNQPQHF; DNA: TGTGCCAGCAGTTTAGGTTCTAATGTGGCAGGGTGGCCTAATCAGCCCCAGCATTTT
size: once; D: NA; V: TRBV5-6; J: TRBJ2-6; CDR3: CASSFGSGANVLTF; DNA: TGTGCCAGCAGCTTTGGATCTGGGGCCAACGTCCTGACTTTC
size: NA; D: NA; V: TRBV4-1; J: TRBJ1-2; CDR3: CASSQDETFSDNYGYTF; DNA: TGCGCCAGCAGCCAAGACGAGACATTCTCCGATAACTATGGCTACACCTTC
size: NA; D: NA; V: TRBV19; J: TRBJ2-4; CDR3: CASSNSAGVSIQYF; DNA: TGTGCCAGTAGTAATTCGGCAGGGGTGAGCATTCAGTACTTC
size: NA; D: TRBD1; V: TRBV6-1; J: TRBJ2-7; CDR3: CASGAVRQGRYEQYF; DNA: TGTGCCAGCGGCGCCGTTCGACAGGGAAGGTACGAGCAGTACTTC
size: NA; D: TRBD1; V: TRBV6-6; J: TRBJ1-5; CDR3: CASRPGTVPINQPQHF; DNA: TGTGCCAGCAGACCCGGGACAGTCCCTATCAATCAGCCCCAGCATTTT
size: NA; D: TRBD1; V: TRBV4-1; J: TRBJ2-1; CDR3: CASSQERGTGADNEQFF; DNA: TGCGCCAGCAGCCAAGAGCGGGGGACAGGGGCAGACAATGAGCAGTTCTTC
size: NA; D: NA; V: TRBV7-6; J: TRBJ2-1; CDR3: CASSPSLRENLNEQFF; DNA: TGTGCCAGCAGCCCCTCTTTGAGGGAGAACTTGAATGAGCAGTTCTTC
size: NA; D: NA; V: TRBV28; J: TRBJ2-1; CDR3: CASSSVYEQFF; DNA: TGTGCCAGCAGTTCGGTCTATGAGCAGTTCTTC
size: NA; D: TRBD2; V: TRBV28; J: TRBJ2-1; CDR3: CASSLATSGNSYNEQFF; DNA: TGTGCCAGCAGCCTGGCGACTAGCGGTAACTCCTACAATGAGCAGTTCTTC
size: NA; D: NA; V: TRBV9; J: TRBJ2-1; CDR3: CASSSDVYNEQFF; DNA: TGTGCCAGCAGCTCCGACGTCTACAATGAGCAGTTCTTC
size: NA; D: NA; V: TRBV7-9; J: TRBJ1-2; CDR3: CASSHPILGNGYTF; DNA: TGTGCCAGCAGCCATCCTATCCTCGGGAATGGCTACACCTTC
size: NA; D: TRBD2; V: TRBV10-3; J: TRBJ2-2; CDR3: CAISELYRAGGPRGELFF; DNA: TGTGCCATCAGTGAGCTTTACCGAGCGGGAGGGCCGAGGGGGGAGCTGTTTTTT
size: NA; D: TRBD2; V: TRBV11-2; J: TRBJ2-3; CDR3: CASSSPGLAADTQYF; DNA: TGTGCCAGCAGCTCTCCGGGACTAGCGGCAGATACGCAGTATTTT
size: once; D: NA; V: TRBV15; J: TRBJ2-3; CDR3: CATSRAVSVFWNTDTQYF; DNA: TGTGCCACCAGCAGAGCGGTTTCCGTCTTCTGGAACACAGATACGCAGTATTTT
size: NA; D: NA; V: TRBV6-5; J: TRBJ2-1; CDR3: CASWNFPDEQFF; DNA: TGTGCCAGCTGGAACTTCCCGGACGAGCAGTTCTTC